This passage covers 21 T cell receptor beta chains from one sample sequenced in a study of blood T cell repertoires in COVID-19 (TCRdb year 2020). Libraries were constructed by the immunoSEQ multiplex PCR assay. TCRdb holds this immuneACCESS table with in-frame rearrangements only. Some clones are missing; in checked studies, unresolved V genes explain under half, and the rest has no known cause. The sample profile shows tens of thousands of clones; around 83% of them were found once. The ten largest clones take up less than 8% of the sample. The source material was peripheral blood. These receptors were obtained from a man aged 30 to 39 with COVID-19, enrolled during active disease.

This clone has at least ten counts. The chain joins TRBV19 to TRBJ2-5, with 14 bases lining up with TRBD2. CDR1 LNHDA and CDR2 SQIVND come from the germline V gene (reference sequence). Trimming at V came to 4 bases and at J to 5 bases, leaving 6 bases not matched to a gene. The CDR3 totals 16 residues. This CDR3 is CASSTTGTSGSETQYF. For the CDR3, the DNA is TGTGCCAGTAGTACTACCGGGACTAGCGGGAGTGAGACCCAGTACTTC.

The V gene is TRBV24-1, the J gene TRBJ2-5; D might be TRBD1 (5 bases). The CDR3 has 14 amino acids. The V and J ends lost 4 bases and 5 bases respectively, with 13 bases between them. Germline V gene lookup returns CDR1 KGHDR and CDR2 SFDVKD. The chain's CDR3 is CATSDRQNTETQYF. CDR3 DNA sequence: TGTGCCACCAGTGACCGACAGAATACGGAGACCCAGTACTTC.

This chain joins TRBV19 and TRBJ2-7; the match to TRBD1 covers 7 bases. This CDR3 is built from 15 residues. CDR1 is LNHDA, CDR2 SQIVND, per germline (reference sequence). V shed 3 bases, J shed 2 bases, and the junction held 7 bases outside the gene matches. The CDR3 DNA follows: TGTGCCAGTAGTATGGAAGGGGGCACGACCTACGAGCAGTACTTC. It encodes CASSMEGGTTYEQYF.

The V call is TRBV5-4, the J call TRBJ1-2; 7 nucleotides agree with TRBD1. The CDR3 is 14 residues long. The V segment lost 6 bases and the J segment 8 bases; nucleotides outside the gene matches: 13. Germline V gene data show CDR1 as SGHNT and CDR2 as YYREEE (reference sequence). CDR3 residues: CASTTRQGAGGYTF. The CDR3 bases are TGTGCCAGCACCACCCGACAGGGAGCTGGGGGCTACACCTTC.

This clone was seen just once. The chain uses TRBV6-2 or TRBV6-3 and TRBJ2-1, with TRBD2 as a possible D gene (5 bases). There are 17 residues in the CDR3. Germline CDR1 and CDR2: MNHEY and SVGEGT. V lost 0 bases and J 0 bases, leaving 12 bases between the germline ends. The DNA for the CDR3 is TGTGCCAGCAGTTACTCTCGGGCGGGTAGCTCCTACAATGAGCAGTTCTTC. Protein: CASSYSRAGSSYNEQFF.

This clone was detected only once. The genes are TRBV19 and TRBJ1-1; 8 nucleotides line up with TRBD1. Germline trimming cut 5 bases from V and 13 bases from J; bases unmatched to any gene: 12. The CDR3 covers 13 residues. Per the germline V gene, CDR1 is LNHDA and CDR2 is SQIVND (reference sequence). Written as DNA, the CDR3 is TGTGCCAGTAGTGAAGGACAGGGATTGAGGGGTTTCTTT. The encoded protein is CASSEGQGLRGFF. Full variable domain (outside the CDR3, taken from reference TRBV19 and TRBJ1-1): DGGITQSPKYLFRKEGQNVTLSCEQNLNHDAMYWYRQDPGQGLRLIYYSQIVNDFQKGDIAEGYSVSREKKESFPLTVTSAQKNPTAFYLCASSEGQGLRGFFGQGTRLTVV.

This clone was seen a handful of times. This chain links TRBV30 with TRBJ1-1, with TRBD1 matching over 7 bases. The germline V gene encodes CDR1 GTSNPN and CDR2 SVGIG (reference sequence). This CDR3 has 11 residues. V was clipped by 3 bases and J by 8 bases; unmatched bases: 3. DNA for the CDR3: TGTGCCTGGAGCGAGGACAGGGAAGCTTTCTTT. It translates to CAWSEDREAFF.

For the CDR3, the DNA is TGTGCCAGCAGAGGAGAGGGAACCGCTCTAGACACAGATACGCAGTATTTT. Translating it yields CASRGEGTALDTDTQYF. The V gene is TRBV9, the J gene TRBJ2-3; D might be TRBD2 (5 bases). The CDR3 extends over 17 amino acids. Trimming removed 5 bases at V and 2 bases at J, with 21 bases between. Germline V CDR1 and CDR2: SGDLS, YYNGEE.

This rearrangement joins TRBV6-5 to TRBJ2-7, with TRBD1 matching 8 bases. V lost 2 bases, J lost 5 bases, and 2 bases stayed unmatched. Germline CDR1 is MNHEY and CDR2 is SVGAGI. The CDR3 spans 13 residues. CDR3 nucleotide sequence: TGTGCCAGCAGTTACCAACAGGGGGACGAGCAGTACTTC. It yields the protein CASSYQQGDEQYF.

The J gene is TRBJ1-1, the V gene TRBV20-1; D is perhaps TRBD1 (6 bases). The CDR3 loop spans 16 amino acids. CDR1 is DFQATT, CDR2 SNEGSKA, per germline (reference sequence). V shed 3 bases and J shed 4 bases, with 21 bases lying between them. Here the CDR3 DNA reads TGCAGTGCTAGTGCTATGGGCTTGAGGGACATCACTGAAGCTTTCTTT. It yields the protein CSASAMGLRDITEAFF.

There are a few counts of this clone. The V and J genes are TRBV6-5 and TRBJ1-5, with D hard to call. Germline V gene sequence: CDR1 MNHEY, CDR2 SVGAGI. The CDR3 is 15 amino acids. V was clipped by 2 bases and J by 6 bases, with 14 bases between them. The CDR3 spells CASSYGRRAGQPQHF. The CDR3 nucleotides read TGTGCCAGCAGTTACGGCAGAAGGGCGGGTCAGCCCCAGCATTTT.

The gene calls are TRBV27 and TRBJ1-2; 12 bases line up with TRBD1. The V and J ends lost 3 bases and 8 bases, in that order; junction bases with no gene match: 4. The germline gives CDR1 MNHEY, CDR2 SMNVEV (reference sequence). CDR3 length: 14 amino acids. CDR3 DNA sequence: TGTGCCAGCAGTTTGGGACAGGGGGCGCGCGGCTACACCTTC. Protein sequence: CASSLGQGARGYTF.

This rearrangement joins TRBV7-9 to TRBJ2-2, with 12 nucleotides matching TRBD2. CDR1 and CDR2 from the germline V gene are SEHNR and FQNEAQ (reference sequence). The CDR3 totals 13 residues. The J segment lost 9 bases and the V segment lost 8 bases, leaving 4 bases of the junction unmatched. CDR3 DNA: TGTGCCAGCCGGACTAGCGGGGAAAGGGAGCTGTTTTTT. Residues: CASRTSGERELFF.

This clone was recorded only once. V usage is TRBV29-1 and J usage is TRBJ2-5; D ambiguous. Germline V gene sequence: CDR1 SQVTM, CDR2 ANQGSEA. The CDR3 is 12 residues long. The V end lost 7 bases, the J end lost 1 base, and 10 bases lay between the germline ends. This CDR3 is CSGRDGQETQYF. In nucleotides, the CDR3 is TGCAGCGGGCGCGACGGCCAAGAGACCCAGTACTTC.

The chain uses TRBV20-1 and TRBJ2-6; the D gene is possibly TRBD2 (5 bases). Germline CDR1 is DFQATT and CDR2 is SNEGSKA (reference sequence). This CDR3 spans 16 amino acids. The ends were cut back, 3 bases at V and 0 bases at J, with 12 bases in the middle. The CDR3 DNA reads as TGCAGTGCTAGTGGCGGGCTAAGCTCTGGGGCCAACGTCCTGACTTTC. Translated: CSASGGLSSGANVLTF.

The chain combines TRBV6-5 with TRBJ2-1; D call uncertain. Germline lookup yields CDR1 MNHEY and CDR2 SVGAGI. CDR3 length: 14 residues. V gave up 6 bases and J gave up 4 bases, with 13 bases separating them. The CDR3 reads CASRSSGPYNEQFF. The CDR3 region has the DNA TGTGCCAGCAGGAGCAGTGGGCCATACAATGAGCAGTTCTTC.

This clone was found a few times. The chain combines TRBV2 with TRBJ1-5; D possibly corresponds to TRBD1 (5 bases). The CDR3 spans 14 residues. Germline values: CDR1 SNHLY, CDR2 FYNNEI. Trimming took off 3 bases at V and 4 bases at J, with 10 bases between the two ends. The CDR3 region has the DNA TGTGCCAGCAGTGACAGGGTAAGGAATCAGCCCCAGCATTTT. It codes for CASSDRVRNQPQHF.

The chain carries TRBV11-3 and TRBJ2-5, with a tentative D call TRBD1 (8 bases). Germline V gene lookup returns CDR1 SGHNT and CDR2 YENEEA. There are 15 residues in the CDR3. V shed 3 bases and J shed 7 bases, with 18 bases lying between them. The CDR3 spells CASSLGGTGDATQYF. CDR3 DNA sequence: TGTGCCAGCAGCTTGGGAGGGACAGGCGATGCGACCCAGTACTTC.

V gene TRBV6-5 combines with J gene TRBJ2-1; D gene unclear. CDR3 size: 14 residues. The V end lost 6 bases, the J end lost 3 bases, and 12 bases lay between the germline ends. Germline CDR1 MNHEY, CDR2 SVGAGI. CDR3 DNA: TGTGCCAGCAGCCAGCAAGCGCTCTACAATGAGCAGTTCTTC. Translating it yields CASSQQALYNEQFF.

The chain couples TRBV15 to TRBJ1-1; D is unclear. CDR3 length: 14 residues. With 3 bases removed from V and 0 bases from J, the gap between germline ends came to 8 bases. Germline V gene data show CDR1 as LNHNV and CDR2 as YYDKDF (reference sequence). The CDR3 reads CATSSASVNTEAFF. The CDR3 DNA is TGTGCCACCAGCAGTGCCAGCGTGAACACTGAAGCTTTCTTT.

For the CDR3, the DNA is TGTGCCAGCAGTGAAAAAACAGGGTGGGCAGAGACCCAGTACTTC. It encodes CASSEKTGWAETQYF. This chain connects TRBV2 to TRBJ2-5; a weak D match, TRBD1 (6 bases). Trimming took off 2 bases at V and 4 bases at J, with 14 bases between the two ends. The CDR3 loop spans 15 amino acids. CDR1 SNHLY and CDR2 FYNNEI come from the germline V gene.